This is a list of T cell receptor beta chains from one sample in a study of blood T cell repertoires in COVID-19. TCRdb keeps only in-frame clones here, not all; method: immunoSEQ multiplex PCR. The top ten clones hold 2% to 2.5% of a sample with 310,000 or so clones, 80% to 95% of them seen once. Sequenced input: peripheral blood. The receptors shown here come from a woman aged 25 to 45 with COVID-19, enrolled during active disease. The CDR3 runs from the conserved cysteine through the conserved F or W. The order of the fields is V gene, clone size, D gene, J gene, CDR3 DNA, CDR3 protein. The D gene is left open where the match is weak. A row's size may be missing; if present it is once, few, many or a size class.

v_gene: TRBV10-2
abundance: .
d_gene: TRBD1
j_gene: TRBJ1-5
CDR3nt: TGCGCCAGCAGTGAACTAACCGGGACAGGGGAGGATCAGCCCCAGCATTTT
CDR3aa: CASSELTGTGEDQPQHF

v_gene: TRBV5-8
abundance: .
d_gene: .
j_gene: TRBJ1-1
CDR3nt: TGTGCCAGCAGGCGGCGGCTGAACACTGAAGCTTTCTTT
CDR3aa: CASRRRLNTEAFF

v_gene: TRBV30
abundance: .
d_gene: .
j_gene: TRBJ2-1
CDR3nt: TGTGCCTGGAGTCGGCTGGGGGCCTCCTACAATGAGCAGTTCTTC
CDR3aa: CAWSRLGASYNEQFF

v_gene: TRBV7-9
abundance: once
d_gene: TRBD1
j_gene: TRBJ1-1
CDR3nt: TGTGCCAGCAGCTTCCCGGGACAGGGTCGGAACACTGAAGCTTTCTTT
CDR3aa: CASSFPGQGRNTEAFF

v_gene: TRBV7-9
abundance: .
d_gene: .
j_gene: TRBJ1-4
CDR3nt: TGTGCCAGCAGCTTTACAACAACTAATGAAAAACTGTTTTTT
CDR3aa: CASSFTTTNEKLFF

v_gene: TRBV3-1/TRBV3-2
abundance: once
d_gene: .
j_gene: TRBJ2-1
CDR3nt: TGTGCCAGCAGCCAAGATTTGCTGTTCTGCGTGGCGACAGTCTACAATGAGCAGTTCTTC
CDR3aa: CASSQDLLFCVATVYNEQFF

v_gene: TRBV28
abundance: .
d_gene: .
j_gene: TRBJ1-5
CDR3nt: TGTGCCAGCAGTTTACCGGGTAGCAATCAGCCCCAGCATTTT
CDR3aa: CASSLPGSNQPQHF

v_gene: TRBV18
abundance: .
d_gene: .
j_gene: TRBJ1-6
CDR3nt: TGTGCCAGCTCACCATCGAGCGGGACCGCCTATAATTCACCCCTCCACTTT
CDR3aa: CASSPSSGTAYNSPLHF

v_gene: TRBV27
abundance: .
d_gene: TRBD1
j_gene: TRBJ1-2
CDR3nt: TGTGCCAGCAGTTTATCTAGATCACAGGGGATGAACTATGGCTACACCTTC
CDR3aa: CASSLSRSQGMNYGYTF

v_gene: TRBV19
abundance: .
d_gene: TRBD1
j_gene: TRBJ2-2
CDR3nt: TGTGCCAGTACCCTGGACAGGGGGAGGGCCGGGGAGCTGTTTTTT
CDR3aa: CASTLDRGRAGELFF

v_gene: TRBV11-3
abundance: .
d_gene: .
j_gene: TRBJ2-1
CDR3nt: TGTGCCAGCAGCTTAGCAGGGCCTAATGAGCAGTTCTTC
CDR3aa: CASSLAGPNEQFF

v_gene: TRBV28
abundance: once
d_gene: .
j_gene: TRBJ2-7
CDR3nt: TGTGCCAGCAGTTTTCCTGGAGCTGAGCAGTACTTC
CDR3aa: CASSFPGAEQYF

v_gene: TRBV5-8
abundance: .
d_gene: .
j_gene: TRBJ2-3
CDR3nt: TGTGCCAGCAGCTTGCACAGCAACACAGATACGCAGTATTTT
CDR3aa: CASSLHSNTDTQYF

v_gene: TRBV6-5
abundance: once
d_gene: TRBD1
j_gene: TRBJ1-2
CDR3nt: TGTGCCAGCAGTTACGACAGGGGGTGGGATGGCTACACCTTC
CDR3aa: CASSYDRGWDGYTF

v_gene: TRBV7-2
abundance: .
d_gene: TRBD2
j_gene: TRBJ2-1
CDR3nt: TGTGCCAGCAGCTCCTATAGCGGGAGGGCCGAGCAGTTCTTC
CDR3aa: CASSSYSGRAEQFF

v_gene: TRBV2
abundance: .
d_gene: TRBD2
j_gene: TRBJ2-1
CDR3nt: TGTGCCAGCAGTGGACTAGCACCCGAGCCATTCTTC
CDR3aa: CASSGLAPEPFF